This entry is about one T cell receptor beta chain. These data are taken from a study of blood T cell repertoires in COVID-19. For the study at large: The United States, Italy and Spain provided the acute and convalescent COVID-19 samples.

Germline V lookup: CDR1 SEHNR, CDR2 FQNEAQ (reference sequence). Trimming removed 8 bases from V and 8 bases from J, with 15 bases in between. The CDR3 runs to 13 residues. Profiling relied on immunoSEQ multiplex PCR, and the TCRdb table lists in-frame clones only, not all of them. The data hold a few hundred thousand clones, with around 80% observed a single time. Material: peripheral blood. The chain recombines TRBV7-9 with TRBJ1-4, with D unresolved. The source of this sequence is a woman aged 40 to 50 who had recovered from COVID-19. CDR3 nucleotides: TGTGCCAGCGAACAATCAGGCACGGAAAAACTGTTTTTT. Its translation is CASEQSGTEKLFF. The full variable domain, completed using reference TRBV7-9 and TRBJ1-4, is DTGVSQNPRHKITKRGQNVTFRCDPISEHNRLYWYRQTLGQGPEFLTYFQNEAQLEKSRLLSDRFSAERPKGSFSTLEIQRTEQGDSAMYLCASEQSGTEKLFFGSGTQLSVL.